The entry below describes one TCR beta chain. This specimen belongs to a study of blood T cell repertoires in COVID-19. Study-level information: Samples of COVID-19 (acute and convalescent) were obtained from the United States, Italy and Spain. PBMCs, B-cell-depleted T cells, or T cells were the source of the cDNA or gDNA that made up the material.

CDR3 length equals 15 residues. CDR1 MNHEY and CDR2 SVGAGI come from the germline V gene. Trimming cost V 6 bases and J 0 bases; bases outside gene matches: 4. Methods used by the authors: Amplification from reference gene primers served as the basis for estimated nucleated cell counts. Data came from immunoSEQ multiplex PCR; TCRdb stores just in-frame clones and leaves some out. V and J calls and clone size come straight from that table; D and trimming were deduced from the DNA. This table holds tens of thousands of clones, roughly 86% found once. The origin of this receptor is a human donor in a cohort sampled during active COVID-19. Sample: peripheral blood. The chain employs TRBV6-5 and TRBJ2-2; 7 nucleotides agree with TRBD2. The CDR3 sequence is CASRSGTANTGELFF. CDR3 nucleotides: TGTGCCAGCAGAAGCGGGACTGCGAACACCGGGGAGCTGTTTTTT.